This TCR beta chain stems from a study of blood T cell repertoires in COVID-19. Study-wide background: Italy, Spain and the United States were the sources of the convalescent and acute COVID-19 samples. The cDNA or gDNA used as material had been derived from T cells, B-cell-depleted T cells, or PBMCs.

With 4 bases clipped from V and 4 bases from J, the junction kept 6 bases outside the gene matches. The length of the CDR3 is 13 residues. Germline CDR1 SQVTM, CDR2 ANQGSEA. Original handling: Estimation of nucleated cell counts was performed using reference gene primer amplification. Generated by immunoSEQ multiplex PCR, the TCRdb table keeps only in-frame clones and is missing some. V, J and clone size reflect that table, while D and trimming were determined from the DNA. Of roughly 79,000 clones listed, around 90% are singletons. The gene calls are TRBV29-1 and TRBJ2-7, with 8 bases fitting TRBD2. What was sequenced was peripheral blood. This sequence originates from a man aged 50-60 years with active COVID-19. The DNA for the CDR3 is TGCAGCGTTGGAGAGCTAGCGGGTTACGAGCAGTACTTC. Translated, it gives CSVGELAGYEQYF.